This T cell receptor (beta chain) is drawn from a study of T cells in Graves' hyperthyroidism and ophthalmopathy. Study details: At the time of initial diagnosis and before any treatment, peripheral blood was collected. General study points: From stable hyperthyroidism, ophthalmopathy was separated by a 13 V-J model.

This CDR3 has 15 residues. V lost 5 bases to trimming and J lost 0 bases; unmatched junction nucleotides: 3. Germline lookup yields CDR1 SEHNR and CDR2 FQNEAQ (reference sequence). This clonotype was detected a few times. The target antigen is unknown. RNA transcripts gave rise to amplified TCR beta CDR3 regions. HTBI primers were used for first-round RT-PCR of the TCR CDR3. TCRdb passed the multiplex PCR reads through MiXCR, listing each CDR3 protein once. The data contain about 640,000 distinct CDR3 sequences, more than 20% of them singletons. Clinicians diagnosed patients from clinical symptoms, serum thyroxine and TRAb, thyroid ultrasound and orbital computed tomography. Fresh 10 ml peripheral blood yielded PBMCs.

Material for sequencing was blood. The sequence was obtained from a man aged 30 to 45 with Graves' ophthalmopathy. The V call is TRBV7-9, the J call TRBJ2-7; 11 bases match TRBD2. CDR3 in amino acids: CASSKGLAASYEQYF. The CDR3 DNA is TGTGCCAGCAGCAAGGGACTAGCGGCCTCCTACGAGCAGTACTTC.